The subject of this entry is one T cell receptor (beta chain). As yet, its antigen is unknown. Sequencing was performed with immunoSEQ multiplex PCR; in TCRdb, only in-frame clones are kept and a portion is missing. The profile shows almost 400,000 clones, about 91% of them singletons. The data were taken from a study of Ad26.COV2.S vaccination and SARS-CoV-2 variants. Study summary: Ad26.COV2.S shots went into the muscle once or twice, 56 days apart.

General study results and limits: Greater spike-specific TCR breadth was seen in vaccine recipients than in placebo recipients. Recipients of either vaccine or placebo displayed similar breadth of non-spike TCRs.

Germline V gives CDR1 SGHNT, CDR2 YENEEA. This CDR3 has 15 amino acids. V lost 5 bases and J lost 5; bases outside the gene matches: 12. The sample's treatment: some 19 received Ad26.COV2.S at low or high dose, single or two shots; 5 received placebo; per-sample allocation not given. Following the first vaccine or placebo injection, samples were taken on day 63. An Ad26 vector was used to express Wuhan-strain SARS-CoV-2 spike as the vaccine. The clonotype was recovered from a person aged 18 to 59 who received the Ad26.COV2.S COVID-19 vaccine or a placebo. The chain is built from TRBV11-3 and TRBJ2-7, with 7 bases that match TRBD2. The sample consisted of peripheral blood, taken in a trial of Ad26.COV2.S vaccine versus placebo. CDR3 protein: CASSPGPGGGHEQYF. In DNA form, the CDR3 reads TGTGCCAGCAGCCCCGGTCCGGGGGGAGGTCACGAGCAGTACTTC.